The 5 T cell receptor beta chains presented below share a single source sample, sequenced in a study of blood T cell repertoires in COVID-19. The repertoire was sequenced with immunoSEQ multiplex PCR; TCRdb's copy has only in-frame clones and lacks some. The data show about 150,000 clones, with about 85% seen just once and 0.6% to 0.65% held by the top ten. Input material: peripheral blood. All receptors come from a man aged 55 to 70 with COVID-19, enrolled during active disease.

The chain has TRBV9 and TRBJ2-1; 7 bases align to TRBD1. CDR3 size: 15 residues. V gave up 0 bases and J gave up 5 bases; unmatched junction bases: 5. The germline V gene encodes CDR1 SGDLS and CDR2 YYNGEE. The CDR3, as DNA: TGTGCCAGCAGCGTAGAGGGTCAGGGGGACAATGAGCAGTTCTTC. This encodes CASSVEGQGDNEQFF.

CDR3 amino acids: CASRRGQNTGELFF. CDR3 sequence (DNA): TGTGCCAGCAGAAGGGGGCAGAACACCGGGGAGCTGTTTTTT. V is TRBV11-1 and J is TRBJ2-2; 7 nucleotides line up with TRBD1. Germline V lookup: CDR1 SGHAT, CDR2 FQDESV (reference sequence). V lost 6 bases to trimming and J lost 1 base; unmatched junction nucleotides: 2. The length of the CDR3 is 14 residues.

CDR3: CASSSSLAGAGADTQYF. DNA for the CDR3: TGTGCCAGCAGTTCAAGTCTAGCGGGGGCGGGGGCAGATACGCAGTATTTT. The chain couples TRBV27 to TRBJ2-3; 10 bases align to TRBD2. V shed 4 bases and J 4 bases; nucleotides not matched to a gene: 11. CDR3 length equals 17 residues. The V gene's germline CDR1 is MNHEY and CDR2 SMNVEV (reference sequence).

This clone has a single count. V usage is TRBV9 and J usage is TRBJ2-7; D is unclear. V lost 0 bases and J lost 4, with 11 bases in between. The germline V gene has CDR1 SGDLS and CDR2 YYNGEE. CDR3 length equals 14 residues. CDR3 protein: CASSVAWAEYEQYF. Here the CDR3 DNA reads TGTGCCAGCAGCGTAGCTTGGGCAGAATACGAGCAGTACTTC.

The genes are TRBV3-1 (or the pseudogene TRBV3-2) and TRBJ2-7, with 7 bases that match TRBD2. Trimming removed 7 bases from V and 4 bases from J; junction bases left unmatched: 13. This CDR3 contains 15 residues. Germline lookup yields CDR1 LGHDT and CDR2 YNNKEL (reference sequence). The CDR3 loop reads CASTPRASGVYEQYF. CDR3 nucleotide sequence: TGTGCCAGCACCCCAAGGGCTAGCGGAGTTTACGAGCAGTACTTC.